These T cell receptor beta chains were read from a single sample in a study. TCRdb used MiXCR to reprocess the RT-PCR reads, holding one entry per CDR3 protein. This sample carries about 700,000 distinct CDR3 sequences, 12% to 15% of them seen once, and the ten largest clones take 3.6%. Sequencing was done on a sample of memory CD4+ T cells from blood. Receptors were obtained from a female donor in good health, serving as a healthy control. Each CDR3 is given with its conserved first and last residue. A D gene is named only where the DNA matches it firmly. Size tells how often a clone was seen (once, few, many) or the class of an expanded clone, and some rows leave it out.

size: NA; D: NA; V: TRBV27; J: TRBJ2-7; CDR3: CASRPRQSSYEQYF; DNA: TGTGCCAGCAGACCCCGACAGAGCTCCTACGAGCAGTACTTC
size: NA; D: NA; V: TRBV28; J: TRBJ1-2; CDR3: CASSRGGPWGAWGYTF; DNA: TGTGCCAGCAGTCGGGGCGGCCCATGGGGGGCGTGGGGCTACACCTTC
size: NA; D: NA; V: TRBV3-1; J: TRBJ2-1; CDR3: CASSSYWGIAGNEQFF; DNA: TGTGCCAGCAGTTCCTATTGGGGGATTGCGGGCAATGAGCAGTTCTTC
size: NA; D: TRBD1; V: TRBV27; J: TRBJ1-5; CDR3: CASSLQGMGVQPQHF; DNA: TGTGCCAGCAGTCTACAGGGGATGGGAGTACAGCCCCAGCATTTT
size: few; D: NA; V: TRBV12-3/TRBV12-4; J: TRBJ2-3; CDR3: CASSLETVRDTQYF; DNA: TGTGCCAGCAGTTTAGAGACGGTGAGGGATACGCAGTATTTT
size: few; D: TRBD1; V: TRBV28; J: TRBJ2-2; CDR3: CASRAPGQVKHPNTGELFF; DNA: TGTGCCAGCAGAGCCCCGGGACAGGTGAAACACCCGAACACCGGGGAGCTGTTTTTT
size: NA; D: NA; V: TRBV5-1; J: TRBJ2-5; CDR3: CASSLVLGGTQETQYF; DNA: TGCGCCAGCAGCTTAGTTTTAGGGGGGACCCAAGAGACCCAGTACTTC
size: NA; D: NA; V: TRBV20-1; J: TRBJ1-1; CDR3: CSAPRAGGLNTEAFF; DNA: TGCAGTGCTCCCCGGGCGGGGGGTCTGAACACTGAAGCTTTCTTT
size: NA; D: TRBD1; V: TRBV9; J: TRBJ1-3; CDR3: CASSTFTGTAGNTIYF; DNA: TGTGCCAGCAGCACCTTTACCGGGACAGCTGGAAACACCATATATTTT
size: NA; D: TRBD2; V: TRBV7-9; J: TRBJ2-1; CDR3: CASSLAGRLAGRSSYNEQFF; DNA: TGTGCCAGCAGCTTAGCCGGTCGGCTAGCGGGGAGGAGCTCCTACAATGAGCAGTTCTTC
size: NA; D: NA; V: TRBV7-2; J: TRBJ1-1; CDR3: CASSLAGGWTEAFF; DNA: TGTGCCAGCAGCTTAGCCGGGGGTTGGACTGAAGCTTTCTTT
size: many; D: NA; V: TRBV4-3; J: TRBJ2-3; CDR3: CASSLEESGTDTQYF; DNA: TGCGCCAGCAGCCTAGAGGAGAGTGGCACAGATACGCAGTATTTT
size: few; D: NA; V: TRBV6-2/TRBV6-3; J: TRBJ1-5; CDR3: CASSYSDGRNQPQHF; DNA: TGTGCCAGCAGTTACTCGGACGGACGCAATCAGCCCCAGCATTTT
size: many; D: NA; V: TRBV5-5; J: TRBJ2-3; CDR3: CASSSEPRGVPNTDTQYF; DNA: TGTGCCAGCAGCTCGGAACCTCGAGGGGTTCCTAACACAGATACGCAGTATTTT
size: many; D: NA; V: TRBV7-2; J: TRBJ2-7; CDR3: CASSLSFGQTYEQYF; DNA: TGTGCCAGCAGCTTAAGTTTCGGGCAGACCTACGAGCAGTACTTC
size: NA; D: NA; V: TRBV6-2/TRBV6-3; J: TRBJ1-5; CDR3: CASRGPGQPQHF; DNA: TGTGCCAGCAGGGGGCCGGGGCAGCCCCAGCATTTT
size: NA; D: TRBD1; V: TRBV2; J: TRBJ2-2; CDR3: CASSVVTGTPGELFF; DNA: TGTGCCAGCAGTGTCGTGACAGGGACACCCGGGGAGCTGTTTTTT
size: many; D: NA; V: TRBV20-1; J: TRBJ2-7; CDR3: CSARASGQGKWEQYF; DNA: TGCAGTGCTAGGGCTTCAGGGCAGGGAAAGTGGGAGCAGTACTTC
size: NA; D: TRBD1; V: TRBV28; J: TRBJ1-2; CDR3: CASRGDRADNYGYTF; DNA: TGTGCCAGCAGGGGGGACAGGGCCGACAACTATGGCTACACCTTC
size: few; D: TRBD1; V: TRBV27; J: TRBJ1-5; CDR3: CASSRDREQPQHF; DNA: TGTGCCAGCAGTAGGGACAGGGAACAGCCCCAGCATTTT
size: many; D: NA; V: TRBV10-3; J: TRBJ2-2; CDR3: CAISGTGELFF; DNA: TGTGCCATCAGCGGCACCGGGGAGCTGTTTTTT
size: many; D: NA; V: TRBV7-2; J: TRBJ1-2; CDR3: CASSEQPYGYTF; DNA: TGTGCCAGCAGCGAACAACCGTATGGCTACACCTTC
size: many; D: TRBD2; V: TRBV5-1; J: TRBJ2-1; CDR3: CASSHGLAGGSSYNEQFF; DNA: TGCGCCAGCAGCCACGGACTAGCGGGAGGATCCTCCTACAATGAGCAGTTCTTC
size: NA; D: TRBD2; V: TRBV6-1; J: TRBJ2-5; CDR3: CASTLAGRETQYF; DNA: TGTGCCAGCACCCTAGCGGGAAGAGAGACCCAGTACTTC
size: NA; D: NA; V: TRBV4-1; J: TRBJ1-4; CDR3: CASSQDGGRTGNEKLFF; DNA: TGCGCCAGCAGCCAAGATGGGGGGAGAACAGGGAATGAAAAACTGTTTTTT
size: few; D: NA; V: TRBV5-1; J: TRBJ2-2; CDR3: CASTGVGDTGELFF; DNA: TGCGCCAGCACGGGGGTTGGGGACACCGGGGAGCTGTTTTTT
size: few; D: NA; V: TRBV29-1; J: TRBJ1-2; CDR3: CSVELPNYGYTF; DNA: TGCAGCGTTGAACTGCCCAACTATGGCTACACCTTC
size: few; D: NA; V: TRBV5-1; J: TRBJ2-7; CDR3: CASGDNSYEQYF; DNA: TGCGCCAGCGGGGATAATTCCTACGAGCAGTACTTC
size: few; D: NA; V: TRBV6-5; J: TRBJ2-3; CDR3: CASSDSHTTDTQYF; DNA: TGTGCCAGCAGTGACAGCCATACCACAGATACGCAGTATTTT
size: few; D: TRBD1; V: TRBV20-1; J: TRBJ2-1; CDR3: CSARGQGNSYNEQFF; DNA: TGCAGTGCTAGAGGACAGGGAAACTCCTACAATGAGCAGTTCTTC
size: NA; D: TRBD1; V: TRBV6-1; J: TRBJ2-2; CDR3: CASTERGDREVGELFF; DNA: TGTGCCAGCACCGAAAGGGGCGACAGGGAAGTCGGGGAGCTGTTTTTT
size: NA; D: TRBD2; V: TRBV6-5; J: TRBJ2-1; CDR3: CASSYSPSGGVNEQFF; DNA: TGTGCCAGCAGTTACTCGCCCTCGGGAGGGGTGAATGAGCAGTTCTTC
size: NA; D: TRBD2; V: TRBV3-1; J: TRBJ2-5; CDR3: CASSQVGGIETQYF; DNA: TGTGCCAGCAGCCAAGTGGGAGGGATCGAGACCCAGTACTTC
size: few; D: TRBD2; V: TRBV7-2; J: TRBJ2-1; CDR3: CASSFWGSSGPRGEQFF; DNA: TGTGCCAGCAGCTTTTGGGGGTCTAGCGGGCCACGGGGTGAGCAGTTCTTC
size: many; D: TRBD2; V: TRBV6-5; J: TRBJ2-7; CDR3: CASSYMGLAGEKQYF; DNA: TGTGCCAGCAGTTATATGGGACTAGCGGGAGAGAAGCAGTACTTC
size: NA; D: TRBD2; V: TRBV30; J: TRBJ2-1; CDR3: CAWSVGTPSGKGFEQFF; DNA: TGTGCCTGGAGTGTGGGTACGCCAAGCGGGAAAGGTTTTGAGCAGTTCTTC
size: few; D: NA; V: TRBV7-8; J: TRBJ2-5; CDR3: CASSFNAGSPETQYF; DNA: TGTGCCAGCAGCTTTAACGCAGGTAGTCCAGAGACCCAGTACTTC
size: NA; D: NA; V: TRBV7-2; J: TRBJ1-1; CDR3: CASSLSLMNTEAFF; DNA: TGTGCCAGCAGCTTGAGTTTAATGAACACTGAAGCTTTCTTT
size: few; D: NA; V: TRBV10-1; J: TRBJ2-3; CDR3: CASSASMGPYYF; DNA: TGCGCCAGCAGTGCCTCCATGGGTCCCTACTATTTT
size: NA; D: NA; V: TRBV7-2; J: TRBJ2-2; CDR3: CATTGGVKTGELFF; DNA: TGTGCCACTACAGGGGGGGTGAAGACCGGGGAGCTGTTTTTT
size: few; D: TRBD2; V: TRBV20-1; J: TRBJ2-7; CDR3: CSARLAGDEQYF; DNA: TGCAGTGCTAGACTAGCGGGAGACGAGCAGTACTTC
size: many; D: NA; V: TRBV7-9; J: TRBJ2-7; CDR3: CASSLGRAPNEQYF; DNA: TGTGCCAGCAGCTTAGGACGGGCCCCCAACGAGCAGTACTTC
size: NA; D: NA; V: TRBV7-9; J: TRBJ2-3; CDR3: CASSSGGKSTDTQYF; DNA: TGTGCCAGCAGCTCAGGGGGGAAGAGTACAGATACGCAGTATTTT
size: many; D: TRBD1; V: TRBV12-3/TRBV12-4; J: TRBJ1-4; CDR3: CASSFQQGASLFF; DNA: TGTGCCAGCAGTTTTCAACAGGGGGCTTCTCTGTTTTTT
size: NA; D: NA; V: TRBV20-1; J: TRBJ1-1; CDR3: CSAPDREAFF; DNA: TGCAGTGCCCCGGACAGAGAAGCTTTCTTT
size: NA; D: NA; V: TRBV12-3/TRBV12-4; J: TRBJ1-6; CDR3: CASSLASLNSPLHF; DNA: TGTGCCAGCAGTTTAGCGAGCCTGAATTCACCCCTCCACTTT
size: few; D: NA; V: TRBV27; J: TRBJ1-4; CDR3: CASSRIRGPNEKLFF; DNA: TGTGCCAGCAGCAGAATTCGGGGACCCAATGAAAAACTGTTTTTT
size: NA; D: TRBD1; V: TRBV6-6; J: TRBJ1-1; CDR3: CASRSTDRGIAAAFF; DNA: TGTGCCAGCAGATCAACGGACAGGGGCATAGCCGCGGCTTTCTTT
size: few; D: NA; V: TRBV6-5; J: TRBJ2-3; CDR3: CASRQNTDTQYF; DNA: TGTGCCAGCAGACAGAACACAGATACGCAGTATTTT
size: many; D: TRBD2; V: TRBV20-1; J: TRBJ2-7; CDR3: CSASGLAGDREQYF; DNA: TGCAGTGCTTCCGGACTAGCGGGAGATCGGGAGCAGTACTTC
size: many; D: TRBD2; V: TRBV4-3; J: TRBJ2-3; CDR3: CASSPQVAGPDTQYF; DNA: TGCGCCAGCAGCCCTCAGGTAGCGGGACCAGATACGCAGTATTTT
size: many; D: TRBD2; V: TRBV7-2; J: TRBJ2-3; CDR3: CASKSGSVTDTQYF; DNA: TGTGCCAGCAAGAGCGGGAGTGTAACAGATACGCAGTATTTT
size: few; D: TRBD1; V: TRBV6-2/TRBV6-3; J: TRBJ1-2; CDR3: CASNQDRGPYGYTF; DNA: TGTGCCAGCAATCAGGACAGGGGACCTTATGGCTACACCTTC
size: few; D: NA; V: TRBV3-1; J: TRBJ2-3; CDR3: CASSLGPWTDTQYF; DNA: TGTGCCAGCAGCCTAGGACCCTGGACAGATACGCAGTATTTT
size: NA; D: TRBD1; V: TRBV18; J: TRBJ2-5; CDR3: CASSQQGHETQYF; DNA: TGTGCCAGCTCACAACAGGGGCATGAGACCCAGTACTTC
size: NA; D: NA; V: TRBV20-1; J: TRBJ2-5; CDR3: CSALLRSQTLYF; DNA: TGCAGTGCTCTTCTCAGGAGCCAGACCCTGTACTTC
size: many; D: TRBD1; V: TRBV18; J: TRBJ2-3; CDR3: CASSPPGTGPGGTQYF; DNA: TGTGCCAGCTCACCACCAGGGACAGGGCCAGGAGGTACGCAGTATTTT
size: many; D: NA; V: TRBV29-1; J: TRBJ1-5; CDR3: CSVGMGAGNQPQHF; DNA: TGCAGCGTTGGAATGGGGGCGGGAAATCAGCCCCAGCATTTT
size: NA; D: NA; V: TRBV20-1; J: TRBJ2-7; CDR3: CSARGGGTLYEQYF; DNA: TGCAGTGCTCGAGGAGGGGGGACCCTTTACGAGCAGTACTTC